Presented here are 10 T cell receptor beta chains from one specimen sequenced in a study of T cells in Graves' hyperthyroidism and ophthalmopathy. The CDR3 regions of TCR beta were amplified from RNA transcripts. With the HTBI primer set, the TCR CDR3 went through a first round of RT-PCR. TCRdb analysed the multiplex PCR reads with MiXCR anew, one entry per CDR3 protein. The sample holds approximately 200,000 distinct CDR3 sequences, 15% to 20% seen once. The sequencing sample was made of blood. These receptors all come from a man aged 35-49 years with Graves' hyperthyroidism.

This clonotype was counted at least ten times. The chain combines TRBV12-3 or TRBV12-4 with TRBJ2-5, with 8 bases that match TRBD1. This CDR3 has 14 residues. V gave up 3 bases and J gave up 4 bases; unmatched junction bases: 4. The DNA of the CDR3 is TGTGCCAGCAGTTTGGACAGGGAGAGAGAGACCCAGTACTTC. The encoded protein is CASSLDRERETQYF.

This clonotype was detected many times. The CDR3 DNA follows: TGCAGTGCTAGTCTTTCAGGGGTGAGCACAGATACGCAGTATTTT. Its translation is CSASLSGVSTDTQYF. The chain has TRBV20-1 and TRBJ2-3; tentatively, D is TRBD1 (6 bases). This CDR3 contains 15 residues. The V and J ends lost 3 bases and 0 bases respectively, with 13 bases between them. Germline loops: CDR1 DFQATT, CDR2 SNEGSKA (reference sequence).

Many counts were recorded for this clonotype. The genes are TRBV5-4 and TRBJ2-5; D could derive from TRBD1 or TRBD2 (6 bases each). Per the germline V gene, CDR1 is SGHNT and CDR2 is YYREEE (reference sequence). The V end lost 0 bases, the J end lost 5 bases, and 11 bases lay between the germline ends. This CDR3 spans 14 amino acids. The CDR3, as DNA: TGTGCCAGCAGCTTGGAGGGGGGCTGGGAGACCCAGTACTTC. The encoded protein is CASSLEGGWETQYF.

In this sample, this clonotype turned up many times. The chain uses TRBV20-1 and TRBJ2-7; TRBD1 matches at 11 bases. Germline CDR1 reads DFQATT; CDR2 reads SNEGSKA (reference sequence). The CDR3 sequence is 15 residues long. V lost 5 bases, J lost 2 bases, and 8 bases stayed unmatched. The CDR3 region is CSAPRGGQGAYEQYF. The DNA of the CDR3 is TGCAGTGCTCCCCGGGGGGGACAGGGGGCCTACGAGCAGTACTTC.

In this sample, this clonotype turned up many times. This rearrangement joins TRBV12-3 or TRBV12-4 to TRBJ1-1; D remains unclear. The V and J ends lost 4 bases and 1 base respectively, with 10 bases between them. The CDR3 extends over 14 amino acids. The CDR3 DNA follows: TGTGCCAGCAGTTACCGACCCGCGAACACTGAAGCTTTCTTT. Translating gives CASSYRPANTEAFF.

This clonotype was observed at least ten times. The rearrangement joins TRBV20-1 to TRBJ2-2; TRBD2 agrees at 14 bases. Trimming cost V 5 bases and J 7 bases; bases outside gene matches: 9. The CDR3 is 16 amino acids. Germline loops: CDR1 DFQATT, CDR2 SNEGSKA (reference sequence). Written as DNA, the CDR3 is TGCAGTGCTTACTCCGGGACTAGCGGGGGTGGCGGGGAGCTGTTTTTT. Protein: CSAYSGTSGGGGELFF.

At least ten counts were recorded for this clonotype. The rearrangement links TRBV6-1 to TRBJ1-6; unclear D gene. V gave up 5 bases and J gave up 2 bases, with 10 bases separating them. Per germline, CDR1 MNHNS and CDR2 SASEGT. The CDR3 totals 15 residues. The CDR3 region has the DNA TGTGCCAGCAGTAAGGGATCACCCTATAATTCACCCCTCCACTTT. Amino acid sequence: CASSKGSPYNSPLHF.

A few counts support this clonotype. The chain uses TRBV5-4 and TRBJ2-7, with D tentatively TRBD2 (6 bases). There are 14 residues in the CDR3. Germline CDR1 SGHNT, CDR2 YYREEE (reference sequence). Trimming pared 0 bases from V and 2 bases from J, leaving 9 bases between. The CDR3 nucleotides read TGTGCCAGCAGCTTGGCTAGCGACACCTACGAGCAGTACTTC. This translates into CASSLASDTYEQYF.

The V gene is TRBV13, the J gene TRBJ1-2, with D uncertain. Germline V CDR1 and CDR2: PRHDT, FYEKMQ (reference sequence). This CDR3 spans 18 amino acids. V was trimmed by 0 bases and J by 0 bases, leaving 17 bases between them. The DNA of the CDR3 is TGTGCCAGCAGCTTAGGCCGACGGTCTTCCAAGTCTAACTATGGCTACACCTTC. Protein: CASSLGRRSSKSNYGYTF.

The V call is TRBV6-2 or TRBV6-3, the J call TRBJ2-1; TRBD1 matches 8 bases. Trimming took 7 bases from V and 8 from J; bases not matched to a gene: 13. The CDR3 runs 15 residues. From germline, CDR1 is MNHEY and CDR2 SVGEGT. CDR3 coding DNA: TGTGCCAGCATTTGGGGGACAGGCGTAAGGGATGAGCAGTTCTTC. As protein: CASIWGTGVRDEQFF.